This T cell receptor (beta chain) was identified during a study of blood T cells in healthy people across ages. Points from the study as a whole: TCR beta diversity per million T cells fell roughly linearly with age.

About this clonotype: The antigen is not known.

The second PCR ran about 6 to 11 cycles with a sample-barcoded 5' primer and J-beta primers. TCRdb called the 5' RACE reads again in MiXCR, with one record for every CDR3 protein. The data contain over 700,000 distinct CDR3 sequences, roughly 25% of them singletons. Looked up from germline, CDR1 is MNHNS and CDR2 is SASEGT. J was trimmed by 2 bases and V by 4 bases; bases with no gene match: 3. CDR3 length: 16 amino acids. Each donor was a healthy Caucasian individual from Russia, aged roughly 6 to 95. These records were also assigned to another study, of T cells of mothers and their children.

Material: blood. This chain connects TRBV6-1 to TRBJ2-1, with TRBD2 matching 12 bases. The receptor was isolated from a boy younger than 18 in good health. This CDR3 reads CASSGGTSGPYNEQFF. In nucleotides, the CDR3 is TGTGCCAGCAGTGGGGGGACTAGCGGGCCCTACAATGAGCAGTTCTTC.